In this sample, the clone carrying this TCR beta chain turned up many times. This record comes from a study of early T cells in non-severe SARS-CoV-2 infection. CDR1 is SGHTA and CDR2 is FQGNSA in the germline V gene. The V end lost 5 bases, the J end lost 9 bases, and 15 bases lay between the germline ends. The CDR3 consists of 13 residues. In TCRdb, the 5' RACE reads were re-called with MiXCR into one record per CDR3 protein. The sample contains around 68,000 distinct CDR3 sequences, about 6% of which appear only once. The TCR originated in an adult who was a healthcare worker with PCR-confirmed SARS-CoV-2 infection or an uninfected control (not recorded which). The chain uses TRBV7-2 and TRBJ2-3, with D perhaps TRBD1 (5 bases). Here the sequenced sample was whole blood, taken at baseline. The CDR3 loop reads CASSPVFAGTQYF. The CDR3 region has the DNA TGTGCCAGCAGCCCGGTGTTTGCAGGGACGCAGTATTTT.